The rows below give T cell receptor beta chains drawn from one sample of a study of blood T cells in healthy people across ages. TCRdb re-called the 5' RACE reads through MiXCR, storing one row per CDR3 protein. The sample records about 800,000 distinct CDR3 sequences, about half being singletons. Sample: blood. The receptors were gathered from an elderly man in good health. CDR3s leave out the opening cysteine and the closing phenylalanine or tryptophan. For some rows the clone size is stated as once, few or many, or as a class when expanded; others skip it.

size: -; J: TRBJ2-7; V: TRBV29-1; CDR3: SVEVTGNEQY
size: -; J: TRBJ2-1; V: TRBV7-2; CDR3: ASSLAGRGSYNEQF
size: -; J: TRBJ2-5; V: TRBV7-8; CDR3: ASSRTGTSGYGETQY
size: -; J: TRBJ2-7; V: TRBV7-9; CDR3: ASSRGEGVTYEQY
size: few; J: TRBJ2-7; V: TRBV1; CDR3: TSRLTSGRNYEQY
size: few; J: TRBJ2-6; V: TRBV11-2; CDR3: ASRTTGSQRGANVLT
size: -; J: TRBJ1-4; V: TRBV7-2; CDR3: ASSHPGQGEKLF
size: few; J: TRBJ2-7; V: TRBV14; CDR3: ASSQVSSGRSEQY
size: -; J: TRBJ2-5; V: TRBV15; CDR3: ATSTTPLAGGEETQY
size: -; J: TRBJ2-3; V: TRBV9; CDR3: ASSVATGGDTQY
size: -; J: TRBJ2-3; V: TRBV12-3/TRBV12-4; CDR3: ASSGLTGTGGSTQY
size: -; J: TRBJ2-7; V: TRBV7-2; CDR3: ASSSLGLGSYEQY
size: -; J: TRBJ1-1; V: TRBV20-1; CDR3: SVGRMNAEAF
size: few; J: -; V: TRBV13; CDR3: ASSFRDSYEQY
size: -; J: TRBJ2-1; V: TRBV12-3/TRBV12-4; CDR3: ASSFSRAEISYNEQF
size: -; J: TRBJ2-1; V: TRBV20-1; CDR3: SARGWDQYNEQF
size: once; J: TRBJ2-7; V: TRBV18; CDR3: ASSPRQGGEVTYEQY
size: many; J: TRBJ1-5; V: TRBV20-1; CDR3: SAGEGTDIKPQH
size: -; J: TRBJ2-5; V: TRBV13; CDR3: ASSLGIDQETQY
size: -; J: TRBJ1-5; V: TRBV12-3/TRBV12-4; CDR3: ASSLQRNSNQPQH
size: few; J: TRBJ2-2; V: TRBV15; CDR3: ATSRPDGLSNTGELF
size: -; J: -; V: TRBV28; CDR3: ASTSPGLVLHEQY
size: -; J: TRBJ2-5; V: TRBV20-1; CDR3: SARQPMGAQY
size: once; J: -; V: TRBV5-6; CDR3: ASTSGTSYNEQY
size: few; J: TRBJ1-1; V: TRBV5-5; CDR3: ASSFGADTEAF
size: many; J: TRBJ2-7; V: TRBV14; CDR3: ASSQDIGSGASGNYEQY
size: -; J: TRBJ1-3; V: TRBV12-3/TRBV12-4; CDR3: ASSSQGLGNTIY
size: -; J: TRBJ2-1; V: TRBV5-1; CDR3: ASGWTSGWTGNEQF
size: once; J: TRBJ2-3; V: TRBV11-2; CDR3: ASSVAAFLDTQY
size: -; J: TRBJ1-1; V: TRBV20-1; CDR3: SASSLTGYTEAF
size: -; J: TRBJ2-2; V: TRBV7-9; CDR3: ASSLNTGINTGELF
size: -; J: TRBJ2-5; V: TRBV7-9; CDR3: ASSLTTSAPNNEQY
size: -; J: TRBJ2-7; V: TRBV5-1; CDR3: ASSEPTSQSSYEQY
size: -; J: TRBJ2-3; V: TRBV27; CDR3: ASRTRPGATDTQY
size: -; J: TRBJ2-1; V: TRBV20-1; CDR3: SARGRRADSGVQRQF
size: many; J: TRBJ2-7; V: TRBV7-2; CDR3: ASSLEGTSPYEQY
size: many; J: TRBJ2-1; V: TRBV7-6; CDR3: ASSLRDSSYNEQF
size: many; J: TRBJ2-1; V: TRBV5-1; CDR3: ASRGDRGDANSYNEQF
size: few; J: TRBJ2-1; V: TRBV10-3; CDR3: AISSISDEQF
size: few; J: TRBJ1-1; V: TRBV14; CDR3: ASSQGRGTEAF
size: -; J: TRBJ2-5; V: TRBV20-1; CDR3: SATAFGTSRETQY
size: -; J: TRBJ1-5; V: TRBV5-5; CDR3: ASSYVGDSNQPQH
size: -; J: -; V: TRBV9; CDR3: ASSGDGRTEQY
size: -; J: TRBJ2-3; V: TRBV7-6; CDR3: ASSSEGSRDTQY
size: -; J: TRBJ1-6; V: TRBV6-6; CDR3: ASSSKTANHNSPLH
size: -; J: TRBJ1-5; V: TRBV7-6; CDR3: ASSLEAQRYNQPQH
size: -; J: TRBJ1-2; V: TRBV2; CDR3: ASTRSNYGYT
size: -; J: TRBJ2-7; V: TRBV9; CDR3: ASSVGTGPSYEQY
size: few; J: TRBJ2-1; V: TRBV4-2; CDR3: ASSPLGALAGGNEQF
size: few; J: TRBJ2-7; V: TRBV12-3/TRBV12-4; CDR3: ASSPHGAPYNEQY
size: few; J: TRBJ2-7; V: TRBV28; CDR3: ASRQTGPYEQY
size: -; J: TRBJ1-5; V: TRBV27; CDR3: ASSSPSEGNQPQH
size: -; J: TRBJ2-3; V: TRBV20-1; CDR3: SARDLGLASDTQY
size: -; J: TRBJ2-4; V: TRBV5-1; CDR3: ASTGQGANIQY